This entry concerns a single T cell receptor (beta chain). Its antigen is still unknown. Assay used: immunoSEQ multiplex PCR; TCRdb lists only in-frame clones, some missing. The sample holds approximately 100,000 clones, 90% seen once. In germline, CDR1 is SNHLY, CDR2 FYNNEI. Trimming removed 8 bases from V and 0 bases from J, with 10 bases in between. The CDR3 is made up of 13 amino acids. The sample belongs to a study of T cell responses to AZD1222 COVID-19 vaccine. Broader study findings: There were mostly white British donors and more females than males, and clonal diversity was possibly underestimated.

This chain uses TRBV2 with TRBJ1-1; D unclear. This clonotype was sampled from an adult who received the AZD1222 COVID-19 vaccine. Sequencing used peripheral blood, obtained 28 days after the second AZD1222 dose. The CDR3 bases are TGTGCCAGCGTTCAGGAGATGAACACTGAAGCTTTCTTT. This sequence encodes CASVQEMNTEAFF.